The 27 T cell receptor beta chains below all came from one sample that was sequenced in a study of cytomegalovirus exposure and HLA in healthy donors (dated by TCRdb to about 2017). The library was made by the immunoSEQ multiplex PCR assay. The immuneACCESS repertoire file appears here via TCRdb, limited to in-frame rearrangements. These files lack a portion of the clones; in checked studies, under half of the deficit traces to unresolved V genes, and the cause of the others is not known. Across this sample there are 150,000 or so clones, with 80% to 90% seen only once. The top ten constitute about a fifth of the sample. Sample: PBMCs. Source of these receptors: a man aged 18 to 30 in good health and CMV-seropositive.

The J gene is TRBJ1-5, the V gene TRBV7-7; TRBD1 is a possible D gene (6 bases). From germline, CDR1 is SSHAT and CDR2 FNYEAQ (reference sequence). V was clipped by 4 bases and J by 3 bases, with 19 bases between them. The CDR3 extends over 17 amino acids. The CDR3, as DNA: TGTGCCAGCAGCTCCCGCCTAACAGGGTTGAACAATCAGCCCCAGCATTTT. It specifies CASSSRLTGLNNQPQHF.

Concerning this clone itself: One junction end disagrees with the germline gene, perhaps due to a read error. The chain is built from TRBV4-1 and TRBJ2-7, with 9 bases matching TRBD1. The CDR3 has 15 amino acids. Germline V lookup: CDR1 MGHRA, CDR2 YSYEKL. The DNA of the CDR3 is TGCGCCAGCAGCCAAGATCCGGGACAGGGCTCAATTGCCATCTTC. The encoded protein is CASSQDPGQGSIAIF.

V gene TRBV19 combines with J gene TRBJ2-1; TRBD2 matches at 13 bases. J lost 9 bases, V lost 4 bases, and 6 bases had no gene match. Germline CDR1 reads LNHDA; CDR2 reads SQIVND (reference sequence). The CDR3 sequence is 15 residues long. CDR3 in DNA: TGTGCCAGTAGTACTCCCGGACTAGCGGGAGCTGAGCAGTTCTTC. Protein product: CASSTPGLAGAEQFF.

The V call is TRBV5-4, the J call TRBJ2-3; 13 nucleotides line up with TRBD2. The CDR3 spans 17 residues. The germline V gene has CDR1 SGHNT and CDR2 YYREEE (reference sequence). Losses at the gene ends were 4 bases for V and 2 bases for J; bases not matched to a gene: 7. CDR3 region: CASSGTSGTLVTDTQYF. CDR3 DNA: TGTGCCAGCAGCGGGACTAGCGGGACTCTGGTCACAGATACGCAGTATTTT.

The genes are TRBV7-7 and TRBJ2-3; D might be TRBD2 (6 bases). The CDR3 consists of 16 residues. CDR1 is SSHAT, CDR2 FNYEAQ, per germline (reference sequence). Trimming took off 4 bases at V and 0 bases at J, with 14 bases between the two ends. The CDR3 here is CASSSGGATSTDTQYF. CDR3 coding DNA: TGTGCCAGCAGCTCTGGCGGGGCCACTAGCACAGATACGCAGTATTTT. The complete variable domain, with remaining parts taken from reference TRBV7-7 and TRBJ2-3, reads GAGVSQSPRYKVTKRGQDVTLRCDPISSHATLYWYQQALGQGPEFLTYFNYEAQPDKSGLPSDRFSAERPEGSISTLTIQRTEQRDSAMYRCASSSGGATSTDTQYFGPGTRLTVL.

This rearrangement joins TRBV30 to TRBJ2-7; perhaps TRBD2 as D (5 bases). From germline, CDR1 is GTSNPN and CDR2 SVGIG (reference sequence). The CDR3 totals 14 residues. With 4 bases removed from V and 5 bases from J, the gap between germline ends came to 18 bases. The CDR3 DNA reads as TGTGCCTGGAAATCCGGGGTCGGGCTCGACGAGCAGTACTTC. It yields the protein CAWKSGVGLDEQYF.

The sample holds one count of this clone. The chain links TRBV19 to TRBJ2-7; a weak D match, TRBD1 (6 bases). The CDR3 sequence is 14 residues long. Trimming cost V 6 bases and J 0 bases, with 12 bases left between them. Germline-derived CDR1 and CDR2 are LNHDA and SQIVND (reference sequence). CDR3: CASSQQGFSYEQYF. The CDR3 DNA reads as TGTGCCAGTAGCCAGCAGGGGTTCTCCTACGAGCAGTACTTC.

This chain joins TRBV14 and TRBJ2-3; 12 bases agree with TRBD2. Per germline, CDR1 SGHDN and CDR2 FVKESK. The ends lost 2 bases at V and 15 bases at J; junction bases unmatched: 9. This CDR3 is 14 amino acids long. The CDR3 loop reads CASSQQTGLAGKYF. The CDR3 DNA reads as TGTGCCAGCAGCCAACAGACCGGACTAGCGGGGAAATATTTT.

This sequence joins TRBV7-8 and TRBJ1-5; 7 bases line up with TRBD1. Unmatched junction bases numbered 8, after V lost 5 bases and J lost 7 bases. This CDR3 is 14 amino acids long. CDR1 and CDR2 (germline): SGHVS, FQNEAQ. CDR3: CASSRQGRGQPQHF. For the CDR3, the DNA is TGTGCCAGCAGCAGACAGGGAAGAGGCCAGCCCCAGCATTTT.

The genes are TRBV2 and TRBJ1-6; 8 bases are a match to TRBD1. The CDR3 contains 15 residues. V lost 7 bases, J lost 4 bases, and 6 bases stayed unmatched. Germline CDR1 is SNHLY and CDR2 is FYNNEI. The CDR3 here is CASTWGTGYNSPLHF. The CDR3 nucleotides are TGTGCCAGCACCTGGGGGACAGGTTATAATTCACCCCTCCACTTT.

V is TRBV12-5 and J is TRBJ2-3; TRBD2 is a possible D gene (7 bases). Germline V CDR1 and CDR2: LGHNT, FRNRAP. Trimming cost V 7 bases and J 4 bases, with 15 bases left between them. CDR3 length: 14 amino acids. This CDR3 reads CASALGGGADTQYF. DNA of the CDR3: TGTGCTAGTGCCCTAGGGGGGGGCGCAGATACGCAGTATTTT.

V is TRBV29-1 and J is TRBJ2-1, with D perhaps TRBD1 (6 bases). This CDR3 spans 16 amino acids. The germline V gene has CDR1 SQVTM and CDR2 ANQGSEA. Trimming cost V 7 bases and J 5 bases, with 24 bases left between them. The CDR3 DNA reads as TGCAGCGCGACGGCAGAGGGGGACCAACTCAACAATGAGCAGTTCTTC. Its translation is CSATAEGDQLNNEQFF.

The CDR3 spells CASSVTDNTEAFF. CDR3 sequence (DNA): TGTGCCAGCAGCGTTACAGATAACACTGAAGCTTTCTTT. The rearrangement joins TRBV9 to TRBJ1-1; D ambiguous. Trimming took off 2 bases at V and 2 bases at J, with 7 bases between the two ends. Germline CDR1 SGDLS, CDR2 YYNGEE. The CDR3 sequence is 13 residues long.

This chain joins TRBV7-9 and TRBJ1-3, with D unresolved. This CDR3 has 14 amino acids. Germline CDR1 reads SEHNR; CDR2 reads FQNEAQ (reference sequence). Trimming pared 5 bases from V and 4 bases from J, leaving 12 bases between. The CDR3 spells CASSPGSSGNTIYF. CDR3 in DNA: TGTGCCAGCAGCCCGGGGTCCTCCGGAAACACCATATATTTT.

This clone occurred many times. The rearrangement joins TRBV6-4 to TRBJ2-1; 11 positions agree with TRBD1. V dropped 4 bases and J dropped 2; count of bases not matched to a gene: 1. The V gene's germline CDR1 is MRHNA and CDR2 SNTAGT. The CDR3 is made up of 15 amino acids. CDR3 nucleotide sequence: TGTGCCAGCAGTGCGGGACAGGGGGCCTACAATGAGCAGTTCTTC. It is translated as CASSAGQGAYNEQFF.

The genes are TRBV7-3 and TRBJ1-1; D not resolved. Germline-derived CDR1 and CDR2 are SGHTA and FQGTGA. Trimming stripped 5 bases from V and 4 bases from J, with 11 bases between. The CDR3 contains 13 residues. CDR3 protein: CASSQEGRTEAFF. Here the CDR3 DNA reads TGTGCCAGCAGCCAGGAGGGCCGCACTGAAGCTTTCTTT.

This clone has a single count. The chain recombines TRBV27 with TRBJ2-4; possibly TRBD1 for D (6 bases). The CDR3 contains 17 residues. Trimming cost V 4 bases and J 1 base, with 17 bases left between them. The germline CDR1 and CDR2 sequences are MNHEY and SMNVEV (reference sequence). CDR3 protein: CASSSRNRARAKNIQYF. CDR3 nucleotides: TGTGCCAGCAGTTCCAGAAACAGGGCCCGGGCCAAAAACATTCAGTACTTC.

V usage is TRBV7-9 and J usage is TRBJ2-7, with TRBD1 matching over 11 bases. Trimming removed 4 bases from V and 1 base from J; junction bases left unmatched: 6. Germline CDR1 reads SEHNR; CDR2 reads FQNEAQ (reference sequence). This CDR3 region has 16 residues. The CDR3 is CASSSVGQGGSYEQYF. The DNA for the CDR3 is TGTGCCAGCAGCTCCGTGGGACAGGGGGGGTCCTACGAGCAGTACTTC.

V usage is TRBV4-3 and J usage is TRBJ1-2; D ambiguous. Germline V gene lookup returns CDR1 LGHNA and CDR2 YSLEER. Deletions cut 3 bases from V and 7 bases from J, with 12 bases between. The CDR3 contains 13 residues. The CDR3 nucleotides read TGCGCCAGCAGCCAGACGGATCGGGGTGGCTACACCTTC. Translated, it gives CASSQTDRGGYTF.

The gene calls are TRBV20-1 and TRBJ2-7; D perhaps matches TRBD1 (6 bases). CDR1 DFQATT and CDR2 SNEGSKA come from the germline V gene (reference sequence). The CDR3 consists of 11 residues. V was clipped by 5 bases and J by 4 bases, with 9 bases between them. The DNA of the CDR3 is TGCAGTGCTTACAGGGCGTACGAGCAGTACTTC. This sequence encodes CSAYRAYEQYF.

The chain recombines TRBV4-1 with TRBJ2-1; TRBD2 matches 7 bases. Germline V lookup: CDR1 MGHRA, CDR2 YSYEKL. The length of the CDR3 is 17 residues. The junction had 6 bases not matched to a gene; V was cut back by 1 base and J by 0 bases. CDR3 DNA: TGCGCCAGCAGCCAAGCAGGGCTAGCGGACTCCTACAATGAGCAGTTCTTC. Amino acids: CASSQAGLADSYNEQFF.

This rearrangement joins TRBV7-9 to TRBJ2-2, with D possibly matching TRBD1 (6 bases). Germline loops: CDR1 SEHNR, CDR2 FQNEAQ (reference sequence). The CDR3 runs to 16 residues. Trimming stripped 6 bases from V and 0 bases from J, with 14 bases between. The CDR3: CASSFSDRANTGELFF. Written as DNA, the CDR3 is TGTGCCAGCAGTTTTTCGGACAGAGCGAACACCGGGGAGCTGTTTTTT.

This sequence joins TRBV19 and TRBJ1-1; D remains ambiguous. The CDR3 is 13 amino acids. The germline V gene encodes CDR1 LNHDA and CDR2 SQIVND (reference sequence). V gave up 4 bases and J gave up 0 bases, with 6 bases separating them. The CDR3 spells CASSTIMNTEAFF. The CDR3 DNA sequence: TGTGCCAGTAGTACCATCATGAACACTGAAGCTTTCTTT.

J is TRBJ2-3 and V is TRBV11-2; 10 bases align to TRBD1. Per the germline V gene, CDR1 is SGHAT and CDR2 is FQNNGV. V was clipped by 3 bases and J by 5 bases; unmatched bases: 2. This CDR3 has 14 amino acids. This CDR3 reads CASSLDRGGDTQYF. The CDR3 region has the DNA TGTGCCAGCAGCTTGGACAGGGGGGGAGATACGCAGTATTTT.

V and J are TRBV7-9 and TRBJ2-5; 8 nucleotides agree with TRBD1. Per germline, CDR1 SEHNR and CDR2 FQNEAQ (reference sequence). This CDR3 has 14 residues. The ends lost 4 bases at V and 5 bases at J; junction bases unmatched: 6. Here the CDR3 reads CASSSGGRGETQYF. In DNA form, the CDR3 reads TGTGCCAGCAGCTCAGGGGGCAGGGGGGAGACCCAGTACTTC.

This chain links TRBV7-3 with TRBJ1-2, with D possibly TRBD1 on 6 matching bases. Germline loops: CDR1 SGHTA, CDR2 FQGTGA. Trimming removed 3 bases from V and 3 bases from J, with 14 bases in between. The CDR3 spans 15 residues. CDR3 DNA: TGTGCCAGCAGCTTCAGAGGGGGAGGGGACTATGGCTACACCTTC. Amino acid sequence: CASSFRGGGDYGYTF.

The rearrangement uses TRBV4-1 and TRBJ2-7, with a possible D match to TRBD1 (6 bases). Germline V gives CDR1 MGHRA, CDR2 YSYEKL. Between the trimmed V and J ends, which lost 4 bases and 1 base, there was a span of 14 bases. The CDR3 spans 15 residues. CDR3 nucleotide sequence: TGCGCCAGCAGCCCAACGCCAGGGGAGTCCTACGAGCAGTACTTC. Amino acids: CASSPTPGESYEQYF.